This T cell receptor beta chain was identified during a study of beta chain features in type 1 diabetes. As for the study in general: Age, gender and cell yields were similar between patients and healthy donors. Taken together, all samples contributed some 100 million examined sorted cells.

Study-wide results and caveats: Within each of all four CD4+ subsets, Type 1 diabetes patients had TCRB CDR3s that were moderately but significantly shorter. Junctions at VDJ sites from type 1 diabetes patients had fewer insertions and more deletions.

The whole isolated RNA underwent reverse transcription, so sequencing captured expressed TCRB transcripts. The study sequenced naive, central memory and regulatory T cell samples to an average of about 3.9 million reads. TCRdb's copy holds only in-frame clones and misses some; the assay was immunoSEQ multiplex PCR. In the table there are about 300,000 clones, less than 15% of which are singletons. V lost 5 bases and J lost 0, with 11 bases in between. Germline-derived CDR1 and CDR2 are SGHTA and FQGNSA. The CDR3 runs to 15 residues. Remarks on this clone: Its antigen is as yet unknown.

Sequencing was performed on naive CD4+ T cells from blood. This sequence joins TRBV7-2 and TRBJ2-1; possible D gene TRBD2, 5 bases. The TCR sequence derives from a woman between 18 and 30 years old with type 1 diabetes. The CDR3 sequence is CASSPVRDSYNEQFF. CDR3 coding DNA: TGTGCCAGCAGCCCCGTTCGGGACTCCTACAATGAGCAGTTCTTC.